This entry lists 30 T cell receptor beta chains sequenced from one sample in a study of T-cell reconstitution after alpha-beta-depleted transplantation in children. This sample's TCRbeta library carried unique molecular identifier barcodes. Via MiXCR, TCRdb re-called the PCR reads, giving one row per CDR3 protein. The profile covers about 580,000 distinct CDR3 sequences, with 20% to 25% appearing a single time and 13% to 15% taken by the ten largest. The sample here was PBMCs, mostly from graft donor cells, taken 360 days after TCRalphabeta/CD19-depleted stem cell transplant. These receptors were collected from a boy younger than two who had a stem cell transplant for acute myeloid leukemia, so the T cells may come from the graft donor.

The chain combines TRBV6-5 with TRBJ2-3, with 9 bases matching TRBD1. V was pared by 2 bases and J by 3 bases, with 3 bases of the junction left unmatched. CDR3 size: 15 residues. The germline V gene encodes CDR1 MNHEY and CDR2 SVGAGI. The CDR3 protein is CASSYAGQGTDTQYF. The CDR3 nucleotides are TGTGCCAGCAGTTACGCCGGACAGGGGACAGATACGCAGTATTTT.

V usage is TRBV6-1 and J usage is TRBJ2-5; TRBD2 matches 7 bases. The ends lost 6 bases at V and 7 bases at J; junction bases unmatched: 17. This CDR3 region has 16 residues. The germline V gene encodes CDR1 MNHNS and CDR2 SASEGT. Here the CDR3 reads CASSPDSGHRGGTQYF. Here the CDR3 DNA reads TGTGCCAGCAGCCCTGACTCGGGGCATCGCGGGGGGACCCAGTACTTC.

The chain joins TRBV11-2 to TRBJ2-7, with a weak D call TRBD2 (5 bases). The CDR3 is made up of 14 amino acids. V lost 5 bases and J 3 bases, leaving 14 bases between the germline ends. Germline CDR1 is SGHAT and CDR2 is FQNNGV. DNA for the CDR3: TGTGCCAGCAGCGCCAGCACGGGGATCTACGAGCAGTACGTC. It translates to CASSASTGIYEQYV.

This clonotype was seen more than once but under ten times. The chain uses TRBV4-3 and TRBJ2-7; weak D call: TRBD1 (5 bases). CDR3 length: 18 amino acids. Looked up from germline, CDR1 is LGHNA and CDR2 is YSLEER. The V end lost 1 base, the J end lost 5 bases, and 24 bases lay between the germline ends. Here the CDR3 DNA reads TGCGCCAGCAGCCAAGTGGTCCGGTTTTCAGGGTCCCCCCACGAGCAGTACTTC. It yields the protein CASSQVVRFSGSPHEQYF.

This clonotype was detected only a few times. The chain carries TRBV7-2 and TRBJ2-6; maybe TRBD1 (6 bases). Per the germline V gene, CDR1 is SGHTA and CDR2 is FQGNSA. Trimming cost V 1 base and J 11 bases, with 12 bases left between them. The CDR3 is made up of 14 amino acids. The chain's CDR3 is CASSLGTGPHVLTF. CDR3 bases: TGTGCCAGCAGCTTAGGAACAGGGCCCCACGTCCTGACTTTC.

This clonotype turned up a few times. The J gene is TRBJ2-7, the V gene TRBV7-8; 9 bases fit TRBD1. CDR3 length equals 17 residues. J was trimmed by 2 bases and V by 3 bases; bases with no gene match: 11. CDR1 is SGHVS and CDR2 is FQNEAQ in the germline V gene. CDR3 in amino acids: CASSFTAGTGIAYEQYV. For the CDR3, the DNA is TGTGCCAGCAGCTTTACTGCCGGGACAGGGATTGCCTACGAGCAGTACGTC.

This clonotype appeared many times. V usage is TRBV4-3 and J usage is TRBJ2-7, with D possibly matching TRBD1 (6 bases). Germline CDR1 reads LGHNA; CDR2 reads YSLEER. Between the trimmed V and J ends, which lost 0 bases and 2 bases, there was a span of 8 bases. This CDR3 has 14 residues. The CDR3, as DNA: TGCGCCAGCAGCCAAGACAGGGGTCCCTACGAGCAGTACTTC. Its protein product is CASSQDRGPYEQYF.

This clonotype was counted at least ten times. The chain uses TRBV29-1 and TRBJ1-2, with D tentatively TRBD1 (6 bases). Trimming removed 4 bases from V and 6 bases from J, with 21 bases in between. This CDR3 is built from 15 residues. From germline, CDR1 is SQVTM and CDR2 ANQGSEA. The CDR3 sequence is CSVVAQGPFSDGYTF. CDR3 DNA: TGCAGCGTTGTAGCCCAGGGGCCCTTTTCCGATGGCTACACCTTC.

The chain has TRBV12-3 or TRBV12-4 and TRBJ2-7; D perhaps matches TRBD2 (5 bases). With 3 bases removed from V and 3 bases from J, the gap between germline ends came to 18 bases. The CDR3 length is 16 residues. CDR3 DNA: TGTGCCAGCAGTTTTCGGGGTCTTGGAGCTTACTACGAGCAGTACTTC. This gives the protein CASSFRGLGAYYEQYF.

The chain is built from TRBV10-3 and TRBJ2-7; 8 bases agree with TRBD2. CDR3 size: 16 residues. Germline loops: CDR1 ENHRY, CDR2 SYGVKD. Trimming took 3 bases from V and 1 from J; bases not matched to a gene: 8. The CDR3 DNA follows: TGTGCCATCAGTGACCCCGGGGGGGTCCCTTCCTACGAGCAGTACTTC. It translates to CAISDPGGVPSYEQYF.

This clonotype was picked up a small number of times. CDR3 in DNA: TGTGCCACCAGCAGGGGGAGAGGTCCGAACACAGATACGCAGTATTTT. This encodes CATSRGRGPNTDTQYF. The V gene is TRBV15, the J gene TRBJ2-3, with D possibly being TRBD2 (5 bases). This CDR3 has 16 amino acids. Germline lookup yields CDR1 LNHNV and CDR2 YYDKDF (reference sequence). V shed 3 bases and J shed 2 bases, with 15 bases lying between them.

The chain is built from TRBV24-1 and TRBJ2-3, with D possibly TRBD1 on 5 matching bases. V lost 1 base to trimming and J lost 2 bases, with 9 bases between them. The CDR3 length is 15 residues. CDR1 KGHDR and CDR2 SFDVKD come from the germline V gene. Written as DNA, the CDR3 is TGTGCCACCAGTGATTTTGGGGCAGCCACAGATACGCAGTATTTT. It translates to CATSDFGAATDTQYF.

This clonotype was counted between two and nine times. The gene calls are TRBV28 and TRBJ1-1; D unresolved. CDR1 is MDHEN and CDR2 is SYDVKM in the germline V gene. This CDR3 region has 11 residues. Trimming took 7 bases from V and 7 from J, leaving 10 bases between them. In DNA, the CDR3 is TGTGCCAGCATGCCTTTGAATGAAGCTTTCTTT. Translated: CASMPLNEAFF.

This clonotype was seen a few times. V is TRBV20-1 and J is TRBJ1-5, with 8 bases aligning to TRBD1. Germline V gene lookup returns CDR1 DFQATT and CDR2 SNEGSKA (reference sequence). The CDR3 spans 15 residues. After removal of 0 bases from V and 3 bases from J, the junction contained 4 bases not matched to a gene. CDR3 bases: TGCAGTGCTAGAGAACCGACAGGGGCCAATCAGCCCCAGCATTTT. It specifies CSAREPTGANQPQHF.

This clonotype has just a few counts. The CDR3 region is CATSDPGLAAYNEQFF. The DNA of the CDR3 is TGTGCCACCAGCGATCCGGGACTAGCGGCCTACAATGAGCAGTTCTTC. The chain recombines TRBV15 with TRBJ2-1, with TRBD2 identical over 11 bases. V shed 5 bases and J 2 bases; nucleotides not matched to a gene: 5. CDR3 length equals 16 residues. CDR1 LNHNV and CDR2 YYDKDF come from the germline V gene (reference sequence).

The chain has TRBV4-1 and TRBJ2-2; no clear D. The CDR3 runs 16 residues. Between the trimmed V and J ends, which lost 0 bases and 7 bases, there was a span of 15 bases. Germline CDR1 MGHRA, CDR2 YSYEKL. The CDR3 spells CASSQDTSLEGGELFF. CDR3 sequence (DNA): TGCGCCAGCAGCCAAGATACGTCGCTAGAAGGCGGGGAGCTGTTTTTT.

This rearrangement joins TRBV6-6 to TRBJ2-2; D not certain. V lost 2 bases to trimming and J lost 6 bases, with 4 bases between them. The CDR3 is 12 amino acids. Germline V gene lookup returns CDR1 MNHNY and CDR2 SVGAGI (reference sequence). CDR3 sequence: CASSYPSGELFF. CDR3 in DNA: TGTGCCAGCAGTTACCCATCCGGGGAGCTGTTTTTT.

This clonotype was observed a few times. This chain joins TRBV6-5 and TRBJ1-1, with D unresolved. In germline, CDR1 is MNHEY, CDR2 SVGAGI. This CDR3 region has 13 residues. Trimming cost V 2 bases and J 3 bases, with 7 bases left between them. The CDR3 sequence is CASSYAIHTEAFF. In nucleotides, the CDR3 is TGTGCCAGCAGTTACGCGATCCACACTGAAGCTTTCTTT.

The chain combines TRBV20-1 with TRBJ1-2; D may be TRBD1 (5 bases). CDR1 and CDR2 (germline): DFQATT, SNEGSKA (reference sequence). The CDR3 is made up of 13 amino acids. Between the trimmed V and J ends, which lost 3 bases and 6 bases, there was a span of 14 bases. The CDR3 region is CSASQSLGHGYTF. The CDR3 bases are TGCAGTGCTAGTCAATCCTTGGGGCATGGCTACACCTTC.

This chain links TRBV5-1 with TRBJ2-1; TRBD2 might be the D (5 bases). Looked up from germline, CDR1 is SGHRS and CDR2 is YFSETQ. The CDR3 extends over 15 amino acids. Trimming shortened V by 5 bases and J by 0 bases, and 12 bases separated the two germline ends. CDR3 protein: CASRAGGSSYNEQFF. The CDR3 coding sequence is TGCGCCAGCAGGGCCGGTGGGAGCTCCTACAATGAGCAGTTCTTC.

V usage is TRBV7-2 and J usage is TRBJ1-1, with D perhaps matching TRBD1 (5 bases). Germline V CDR1 and CDR2: SGHTA, FQGNSA. V lost 0 bases and J 2 bases, leaving 19 bases between the germline ends. The CDR3 loop spans 18 amino acids. CDR3 loop: CASSLARWRDERNTEAFF. CDR3 nucleotide sequence: TGTGCCAGCAGCTTAGCGCGTTGGCGGGACGAGAGAAACACTGAAGCTTTCTTT.

In this sample, this clonotype turned up once. At one end, the junction sequence differs from germline, possibly due to a read error. The genes are TRBV7-2 and TRBJ2-3; TRBD1 might be the D (6 bases). Germline lookup yields CDR1 SGHTA and CDR2 FQGNSA. CDR3 length: 16 amino acids. This CDR3 reads CASSTHRDKYTDAQYF. The CDR3 DNA sequence: TGTGCCAGCAGCACACACCGGGACAAGTACACAGATGCGCAGTATTTT.

There are a few counts of this clonotype. The rearrangement uses TRBV20-1 and TRBJ2-1, with D possibly matching TRBD1 (5 bases). Germline CDR1 DFQATT, CDR2 SNEGSKA (reference sequence). This CDR3 region has 12 residues. Trimming pared 0 bases from V and 8 bases from J, leaving 8 bases between. The CDR3 is CSARDLGHEQFF. The CDR3 DNA is TGCAGTGCTAGAGATTTGGGGCATGAGCAGTTCTTC.

This clonotype was detected ten times or more. In DNA form, the CDR3 reads TGTGCCACCCCGAGATCCGCGAACACCGGGGAGCTGTTTTTT. It specifies CATPRSANTGELFF. The chain recombines TRBV7-9 with TRBJ2-2; D is undetermined. The CDR3 spans 14 residues. V was clipped by 10 bases and J by 0 bases, with 12 bases between them. Germline CDR1 reads SEHNR; CDR2 reads FQNEAQ (reference sequence). Complete variable domain (other parts from reference TRBV7-9 and TRBJ2-2): DTGVSQNPRHKITKRGQNVTFRCDPISEHNRLYWYRQTLGQGPEFLTYFQNEAQLEKSRLLSDRFSAERPKGSFSTLEIQRTEQGDSAMYLCATPRSANTGELFFGEGSRLTVL.

Many counts were recorded for this clonotype. V gene TRBV7-2 combines with J gene TRBJ2-3; D remains unclear. The CDR3 is made up of 14 amino acids. Deletions cut 5 bases from V and 0 bases from J, with 9 bases between. Germline loops: CDR1 SGHTA, CDR2 FQGNSA. The CDR3 DNA sequence: TGTGCCAGCAGCATACGATTTAGCACAGATACGCAGTATTTT. Protein: CASSIRFSTDTQYF.

At least ten counts were recorded for this clonotype. The V gene is TRBV20-1, the J gene TRBJ2-3, with 7 bases fitting TRBD2. The J segment lost 6 bases and the V segment lost 7 bases, leaving 16 bases of the junction unmatched. Per germline, CDR1 DFQATT and CDR2 SNEGSKA (reference sequence). The CDR3 extends over 15 amino acids. The CDR3 loop reads CSVIRTRSFIDTQYF. The CDR3 region has the DNA TGCAGTGTAATACGGACTAGGTCCTTCATTGATACGCAGTATTTT.

This sequence joins TRBV5-1 and TRBJ2-1, with 7 bases fitting TRBD1. The germline CDR1 and CDR2 sequences are SGHRS and YFSETQ. Trimming took 3 bases from V and 7 from J; bases not matched to a gene: 13. The CDR3 loop spans 16 amino acids. CDR3 residues: CASSSLTGTTGNEQFF. DNA for the CDR3: TGCGCCAGCAGCTCATTGACAGGGACCACGGGTAATGAGCAGTTCTTC.

This rearrangement joins TRBV28 to TRBJ2-7; TRBD1 aligns across 9 bases. J gave up 6 bases and V 4 bases, and 4 bases lay outside the gene matches. The CDR3 sequence is 13 residues long. CDR1 is MDHEN, CDR2 SYDVKM, per germline. The CDR3 loop reads CASSWDREAEQYV. The CDR3 coding sequence is TGTGCCAGCAGTTGGGACAGGGAAGCCGAGCAGTACGTC.

The rearrangement joins TRBV7-9 to TRBJ2-1; the match to TRBD2 covers 8 bases. The CDR3 runs 16 residues. CDR1 is SEHNR and CDR2 is FQNEAQ in the germline V gene (reference sequence). The J segment lost 8 bases and the V segment lost 1 base, leaving 10 bases of the junction unmatched. CDR3: CASSLEGGGSSDEQFF. DNA for the CDR3: TGTGCCAGCAGCTTAGAGGGCGGGGGGTCGAGCGATGAGCAGTTCTTC.

This chain connects TRBV6-5 to TRBJ2-4, with D perhaps matching TRBD2 (5 bases). V was trimmed by 2 bases and J by 7 bases, leaving 9 bases between them. In germline, CDR1 is MNHEY, CDR2 SVGAGI. The CDR3 is made up of 13 amino acids. The CDR3 region is CASSYREWNIQYF. The CDR3 DNA reads as TGTGCCAGCAGTTACAGGGAGTGGAACATTCAGTACTTC.